This TCR beta chain was captured by sequencing in a study of blood T cell repertoires in COVID-19. Overall study context: Sources were T cells, B-cell-depleted T cells, or PBMCs; the material itself was cDNA or gDNA.

The CDR3 length is 15 residues. V was pared by 0 bases and J by 4 bases, with 4 bases of the junction left unmatched. Looked up from germline, CDR1 is MNHEY and CDR2 is SVGEGT. Assay used: immunoSEQ multiplex PCR; TCRdb lists only in-frame clones, some missing. The sample holds around 280,000 clones; approximately 89% are singletons and the top ten take around 10%. This sequence joins TRBV6-2 or TRBV6-3 and TRBJ2-3; TRBD2 agrees at 7 bases. This TCR derives from a woman younger than 45 with COVID-19, enrolled during active disease. Sequenced input: peripheral blood. CDR3: CASSYSDREADTQYF. The CDR3, as DNA: TGTGCCAGCAGTTACTCCGACCGGGAGGCAGATACGCAGTATTTT.